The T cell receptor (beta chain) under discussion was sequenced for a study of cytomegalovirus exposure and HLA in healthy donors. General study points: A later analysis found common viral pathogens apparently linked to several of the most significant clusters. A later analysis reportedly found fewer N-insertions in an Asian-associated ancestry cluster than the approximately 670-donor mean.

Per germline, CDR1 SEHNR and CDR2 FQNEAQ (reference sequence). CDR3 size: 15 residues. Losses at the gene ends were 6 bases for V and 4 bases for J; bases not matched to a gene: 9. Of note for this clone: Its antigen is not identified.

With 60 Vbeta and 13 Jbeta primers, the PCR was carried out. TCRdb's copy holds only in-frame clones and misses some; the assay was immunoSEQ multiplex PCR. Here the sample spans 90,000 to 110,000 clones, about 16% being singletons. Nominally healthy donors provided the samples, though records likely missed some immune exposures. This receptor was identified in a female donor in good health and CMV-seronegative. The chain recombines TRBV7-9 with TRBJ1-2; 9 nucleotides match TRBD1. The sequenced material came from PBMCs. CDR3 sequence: CASSSYGTGIYGYTF. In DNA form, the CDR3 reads TGTGCCAGCAGTTCGTATGGGACAGGGATCTATGGCTACACCTTC. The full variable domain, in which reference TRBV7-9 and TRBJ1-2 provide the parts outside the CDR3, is DTGVSQNPRHKITKRGQNVTFRCDPISEHNRLYWYRQTLGQGPEFLTYFQNEAQLEKSRLLSDRFSAERPKGSFSTLEIQRTEQGDSAMYLCASSSYGTGIYGYTFGSGTRLTVV.